The rows below give T cell receptor beta chains drawn from one sample of a study of blood T cell repertoires in COVID-19. The repertoire was sequenced with immunoSEQ multiplex PCR; TCRdb's copy has only in-frame clones and lacks some. The table records hundreds of thousands of clones, around 90% of them present only once. Material: peripheral blood. The receptors derive from a man in his sixties who had recovered from COVID-19. CDR3s include the opening cysteine and the closing phenylalanine or tryptophan. Fields, in order: V gene, clone size, J gene, D gene, CDR3 DNA, CDR3 protein. The D gene is left open where the match is weak. Size is omitted from some rows. Given values are once, few, many or a class for expanded clones.

v_call: TRBV24-1; clone_size: NA; j_call: TRBJ2-4; d_call: TRBD2; cdr3_nt: TGTGCCACCAGTGATCGAGGACTAGCGGGAGTAGCCAAAAACATTCAGTACTTC; cdr3_aa: CATSDRGLAGVAKNIQYF
v_call: TRBV9; clone_size: NA; j_call: TRBJ2-3; d_call: TRBD2; cdr3_nt: TGTGCCAGCAGCCCCCCTAGCGGGGTTGGTACAGATACGCAGTATTTT; cdr3_aa: CASSPPSGVGTDTQYF
v_call: TRBV7-2; clone_size: once; j_call: TRBJ1-1; d_call: TRBD1; cdr3_nt: TGTGCCAGCAGCCCCCTCGGACAGGGAGAAACTGAAGCTTTCTTT; cdr3_aa: CASSPLGQGETEAFF
v_call: TRBV7-2; clone_size: once; j_call: TRBJ2-4; d_call: NA; cdr3_nt: TGTGCCAGCTTGTCTGAGACTTACAAAAACATTCAGTACTTC; cdr3_aa: CASLSETYKNIQYF
v_call: TRBV27; clone_size: NA; j_call: TRBJ2-1; d_call: TRBD1; cdr3_nt: TGTGCCAGCAGTGGGACAGGGGTCGAGCAGTTCTTC; cdr3_aa: CASSGTGVEQFF
v_call: TRBV18; clone_size: NA; j_call: TRBJ1-1; d_call: NA; cdr3_nt: TGTGCCAGCTCACCGAGCTCAGGCTCGAACACTGAAGCTTTCTTT; cdr3_aa: CASSPSSGSNTEAFF
v_call: TRBV5-4; clone_size: NA; j_call: TRBJ2-7; d_call: TRBD1; cdr3_nt: TGTGCCAGCAGCTCAAAGACAGGGTTGCTCTACGAGCAGTACTTC; cdr3_aa: CASSSKTGLLYEQYF
v_call: TRBV12-5; clone_size: NA; j_call: TRBJ2-7; d_call: TRBD2; cdr3_nt: TGTGCTAGTGGTTTGCGGGGGGGGACCTACGAGCAGTACTTC; cdr3_aa: CASGLRGGTYEQYF
v_call: TRBV3-1/TRBV3-2; clone_size: NA; j_call: TRBJ1-6; d_call: NA; cdr3_nt: TGTGCCAGCAGCCCCGTACAGAGCTCCTATAATTCACCCCTCCACTTT; cdr3_aa: CASSPVQSSYNSPLHF
v_call: TRBV7-9; clone_size: NA; j_call: TRBJ2-1; d_call: TRBD2; cdr3_nt: TGTGCCAGCAGCTTAGGGTGGACTAGCGTAGCCTACAATGAGCAGTTCTTC; cdr3_aa: CASSLGWTSVAYNEQFF
v_call: TRBV2; clone_size: once; j_call: TRBJ2-1; d_call: NA; cdr3_nt: TGTGCCAGCAGTCTATCTAGCCTAGGCAATGAGCAGTTCTTC; cdr3_aa: CASSLSSLGNEQFF
v_call: TRBV18; clone_size: NA; j_call: TRBJ2-7; d_call: NA; cdr3_nt: TGTGCCAGCTCACCTCGGACTACCCAAGCCTACGAGCAGTACTTC; cdr3_aa: CASSPRTTQAYEQYF
v_call: TRBV19; clone_size: NA; j_call: TRBJ1-2; d_call: NA; cdr3_nt: TGTGCCAGTAGTATCGGAGCAAGACTTGATTATGGCTACACCTTC; cdr3_aa: CASSIGARLDYGYTF
v_call: TRBV5-1; clone_size: NA; j_call: TRBJ2-7; d_call: TRBD1; cdr3_nt: TGCGCCAGCAGCCCGGGTGGGACAGGGGCCTACGAGCAGTACTTC; cdr3_aa: CASSPGGTGAYEQYF
v_call: TRBV4-3; clone_size: NA; j_call: TRBJ1-2; d_call: NA; cdr3_nt: TGCGCCAGCAGCCAAGATCTAGTGGGGAGCTCTAGCTATGGCTACACCTTC; cdr3_aa: CASSQDLVGSSSYGYTF
v_call: TRBV11-2; clone_size: NA; j_call: TRBJ2-3; d_call: TRBD2; cdr3_nt: TGTGCCAGCAGCGCCGGACTAGCGGGGGGGACAGATACGCAGTATTTT; cdr3_aa: CASSAGLAGGTDTQYF
v_call: TRBV15; clone_size: NA; j_call: TRBJ2-1; d_call: NA; cdr3_nt: TGTGCCACCAGCAGAGATCTGACAGCAGGCTCCTACAATGAGCAGTTCTTC; cdr3_aa: CATSRDLTAGSYNEQFF
v_call: TRBV29-1; clone_size: NA; j_call: TRBJ2-5; d_call: NA; cdr3_nt: TGCAGCGTTCCCTGGAGGGGAGAGACCCAGTACTTC; cdr3_aa: CSVPWRGETQYF
v_call: TRBV19; clone_size: NA; j_call: TRBJ1-1; d_call: NA; cdr3_nt: TGTGCCAGTAGCCCAACAGGGCCCACTGAAGCTTTCTTT; cdr3_aa: CASSPTGPTEAFF
v_call: TRBV5-8; clone_size: NA; j_call: TRBJ2-7; d_call: NA; cdr3_nt: TGTGCCAGCAGCCCGAGACAGGTTACGGCCTACGAGCAGTACTTC; cdr3_aa: CASSPRQVTAYEQYF
v_call: TRBV4-2; clone_size: NA; j_call: TRBJ2-4; d_call: NA; cdr3_nt: TGTGCCAGCAGCCAAGTGGTGGCGGGACTAGCCAAAAACATTCAGTACTTC; cdr3_aa: CASSQVVAGLAKNIQYF
v_call: TRBV10-3; clone_size: NA; j_call: TRBJ2-1; d_call: TRBD2; cdr3_nt: TGTGCCATCATGGGAAGCGGGAGGGCCCTAAACAATGAGCAGTTCTTC; cdr3_aa: CAIMGSGRALNNEQFF
v_call: TRBV3-1/TRBV3-2; clone_size: once; j_call: TRBJ2-3; d_call: NA; cdr3_nt: TGTGCCAGCAGCCGACGCGGGGAAGATACGCAGTATTTT; cdr3_aa: CASSRRGEDTQYF
v_call: TRBV19; clone_size: NA; j_call: TRBJ1-2; d_call: NA; cdr3_nt: TGTGCTCTCGGTCATTACTATGGCTACACCTTC; cdr3_aa: CALGHYYGYTF
v_call: TRBV5-6; clone_size: NA; j_call: TRBJ1-1; d_call: TRBD1; cdr3_nt: TGTGCCAGCAGCGTCGACAGGGCCCACATGAACACTGAAGCTTTCTTT; cdr3_aa: CASSVDRAHMNTEAFF
v_call: TRBV20-1; clone_size: once; j_call: TRBJ2-3; d_call: TRBD2; cdr3_nt: TGCAGTGCTAGTTCGTCTAGCGGGAGCACAGATACGCAGTATTTT; cdr3_aa: CSASSSSGSTDTQYF
v_call: TRBV7-2; clone_size: NA; j_call: TRBJ1-5; d_call: NA; cdr3_nt: TGTGCCAGCAGCCTAGGAGAGTCCCAGCATTTT; cdr3_aa: CASSLGESQHF
v_call: TRBV19; clone_size: NA; j_call: TRBJ2-7; d_call: NA; cdr3_nt: TGTGCCAGTAGATCCCCCGGGACAAGCTACGAGCAGTACTTC; cdr3_aa: CASRSPGTSYEQYF
v_call: TRBV7-3; clone_size: NA; j_call: TRBJ1-1; d_call: NA; cdr3_nt: TGTGCCAGCAGCCTTCTATCGGCAGGGCAGAACACTGAAGCTTTCTTT; cdr3_aa: CASSLLSAGQNTEAFF
v_call: TRBV24-1; clone_size: once; j_call: TRBJ1-5; d_call: NA; cdr3_nt: TGTGCCACCAGTGATCCCTCCGGGGTTCAGCCCCAGCATTTT; cdr3_aa: CATSDPSGVQPQHF
v_call: TRBV27; clone_size: NA; j_call: TRBJ1-5; d_call: NA; cdr3_nt: TGTGCCAGCAGTTCTCCAGGGTTGGGTCAGCCCCAGCATTTT; cdr3_aa: CASSSPGLGQPQHF
v_call: TRBV5-1; clone_size: NA; j_call: TRBJ1-1; d_call: NA; cdr3_nt: TGCGCCAGCAGCTCGACACAGGGATTTGAAGCTTTCTTT; cdr3_aa: CASSSTQGFEAFF
v_call: TRBV2; clone_size: NA; j_call: TRBJ1-5; d_call: TRBD1; cdr3_nt: TGTGCCAGCAGAGGACAGGCTAGCAATCAGCCCCAGCATTTT; cdr3_aa: CASRGQASNQPQHF
v_call: TRBV5-4; clone_size: NA; j_call: TRBJ1-4; d_call: TRBD1; cdr3_nt: TGTGCCAGCAGCTCCGGAGGCGGGACAGGGCCTGTAAAACTGTTTTTT; cdr3_aa: CASSSGGGTGPVKLFF
v_call: TRBV20-1; clone_size: NA; j_call: TRBJ1-1; d_call: TRBD1; cdr3_nt: TGCAGTGCTAGTCCGGGACAGTCGAACACTGAAGCTTTCTTT; cdr3_aa: CSASPGQSNTEAFF
v_call: TRBV19; clone_size: NA; j_call: TRBJ1-2; d_call: TRBD1; cdr3_nt: TGTGCCAGTAGTATAGAGGGGACAGGGGTCCCTTATGGCTACACCTTC; cdr3_aa: CASSIEGTGVPYGYTF
v_call: TRBV5-4; clone_size: once; j_call: TRBJ2-7; d_call: TRBD2; cdr3_nt: TGTGCCAGCAGCTCGGGACTAGCGGGATTCTACGAGCAGTACTTC; cdr3_aa: CASSSGLAGFYEQYF
v_call: TRBV5-1; clone_size: NA; j_call: TRBJ1-3; d_call: NA; cdr3_nt: TGCGCCAGCAAGGAGGCGGGATCCTCTGGAAACACCATATATTTT; cdr3_aa: CASKEAGSSGNTIYF
v_call: TRBV6-6; clone_size: NA; j_call: TRBJ1-2; d_call: NA; cdr3_nt: TGTGCCAGCAGTCAACAGCTGTCTAACTATGGCTACACCTTC; cdr3_aa: CASSQQLSNYGYTF
v_call: TRBV24-1; clone_size: NA; j_call: TRBJ1-1; d_call: NA; cdr3_nt: TGTGCCACCAGTGATTATCATCAGGGTTTCCTTTCCATGAACACTGAAGCTTTCTTT; cdr3_aa: CATSDYHQGFLSMNTEAFF
v_call: TRBV18; clone_size: NA; j_call: TRBJ1-1; d_call: TRBD1; cdr3_nt: TGTGCCAGCTCACCGCAGACAGGGGGAGACACTGAAGCTTTCTTT; cdr3_aa: CASSPQTGGDTEAFF
v_call: TRBV7-2; clone_size: NA; j_call: TRBJ1-5; d_call: NA; cdr3_nt: TGTGCCAGCAGCTTGGGCAGGGAAGAACATCAGCCCCAGCATTTT; cdr3_aa: CASSLGREEHQPQHF
v_call: TRBV24-1; clone_size: NA; j_call: TRBJ2-7; d_call: NA; cdr3_nt: TGTGCCACCAGTGCCTTGGGCCCCGCGGGACAGAGAAAAGTCGCCGAGCAGTACTTC; cdr3_aa: CATSALGPAGQRKVAEQYF
v_call: TRBV5-1; clone_size: once; j_call: TRBJ2-2; d_call: NA; cdr3_nt: TGCGCCAGCAGCTGGGGCGGGGGCGCGAGGGGCACCGGGGAGCTGTTTTTT; cdr3_aa: CASSWGGGARGTGELFF
v_call: TRBV7-2; clone_size: NA; j_call: TRBJ2-5; d_call: TRBD2; cdr3_nt: TGTGCCAGCAGCTCGCGGGGGGCCAGCCTCCAAGAGACCCAGTACTTC; cdr3_aa: CASSSRGASLQETQYF
v_call: TRBV19; clone_size: NA; j_call: TRBJ2-1; d_call: TRBD1; cdr3_nt: TGTGCCAGTAGTATTCAGGGGGCCTACAATGAGCAGTTCTTC; cdr3_aa: CASSIQGAYNEQFF
v_call: TRBV7-8; clone_size: few; j_call: TRBJ2-7; d_call: TRBD1; cdr3_nt: TGTGCCAGCAGCGTCCGACAGGGGCCCAGCTACGAGCAGTACTTC; cdr3_aa: CASSVRQGPSYEQYF
v_call: TRBV19; clone_size: once; j_call: TRBJ2-6; d_call: NA; cdr3_nt: TGTGCCAGTAGTAACGACAGGAGGTCGTTAGGGACCAACGTCCTGACTTTC; cdr3_aa: CASSNDRRSLGTNVLTF
v_call: TRBV28; clone_size: once; j_call: TRBJ2-1; d_call: TRBD1; cdr3_nt: TGTGCCAGCAACGCCCCGGGACAGATTAATGAGCAGTTCTTC; cdr3_aa: CASNAPGQINEQFF
v_call: TRBV4-1; clone_size: NA; j_call: TRBJ1-3; d_call: NA; cdr3_nt: TGCGCCAGCAGTCAATCCCTCCTCGGAAACACCATATATTTT; cdr3_aa: CASSQSLLGNTIYF
v_call: TRBV28; clone_size: NA; j_call: TRBJ1-6; d_call: NA; cdr3_nt: TGTGCCAGCAGTTCCCTACGGGTTTCACCCCTCCACTTT; cdr3_aa: CASSSLRVSPLHF
v_call: TRBV2; clone_size: NA; j_call: TRBJ1-4; d_call: TRBD1; cdr3_nt: TGTGCCAGCCGCGGACAGGGTCTACTAAATAATGAAAAACTGTTTTTT; cdr3_aa: CASRGQGLLNNEKLFF
v_call: TRBV5-3; clone_size: NA; j_call: TRBJ1-1; d_call: TRBD1; cdr3_nt: TGTGCCAGAAGCTGCCCCGGGACAGGGGCCCGGAGCACTGAAGCTTTCTTT; cdr3_aa: CARSCPGTGARSTEAFF
v_call: TRBV28; clone_size: NA; j_call: TRBJ1-6; d_call: TRBD1; cdr3_nt: TGTGCCAGCAGACGACAGGGATTCGATTCACCCCTCCACTTT; cdr3_aa: CASRRQGFDSPLHF
v_call: TRBV11-2; clone_size: few; j_call: TRBJ2-2; d_call: TRBD1; cdr3_nt: TGTGCCAGCAGCTCGCGGGGACAGGCGAACACCGGGGAGCTGTTTTTT; cdr3_aa: CASSSRGQANTGELFF